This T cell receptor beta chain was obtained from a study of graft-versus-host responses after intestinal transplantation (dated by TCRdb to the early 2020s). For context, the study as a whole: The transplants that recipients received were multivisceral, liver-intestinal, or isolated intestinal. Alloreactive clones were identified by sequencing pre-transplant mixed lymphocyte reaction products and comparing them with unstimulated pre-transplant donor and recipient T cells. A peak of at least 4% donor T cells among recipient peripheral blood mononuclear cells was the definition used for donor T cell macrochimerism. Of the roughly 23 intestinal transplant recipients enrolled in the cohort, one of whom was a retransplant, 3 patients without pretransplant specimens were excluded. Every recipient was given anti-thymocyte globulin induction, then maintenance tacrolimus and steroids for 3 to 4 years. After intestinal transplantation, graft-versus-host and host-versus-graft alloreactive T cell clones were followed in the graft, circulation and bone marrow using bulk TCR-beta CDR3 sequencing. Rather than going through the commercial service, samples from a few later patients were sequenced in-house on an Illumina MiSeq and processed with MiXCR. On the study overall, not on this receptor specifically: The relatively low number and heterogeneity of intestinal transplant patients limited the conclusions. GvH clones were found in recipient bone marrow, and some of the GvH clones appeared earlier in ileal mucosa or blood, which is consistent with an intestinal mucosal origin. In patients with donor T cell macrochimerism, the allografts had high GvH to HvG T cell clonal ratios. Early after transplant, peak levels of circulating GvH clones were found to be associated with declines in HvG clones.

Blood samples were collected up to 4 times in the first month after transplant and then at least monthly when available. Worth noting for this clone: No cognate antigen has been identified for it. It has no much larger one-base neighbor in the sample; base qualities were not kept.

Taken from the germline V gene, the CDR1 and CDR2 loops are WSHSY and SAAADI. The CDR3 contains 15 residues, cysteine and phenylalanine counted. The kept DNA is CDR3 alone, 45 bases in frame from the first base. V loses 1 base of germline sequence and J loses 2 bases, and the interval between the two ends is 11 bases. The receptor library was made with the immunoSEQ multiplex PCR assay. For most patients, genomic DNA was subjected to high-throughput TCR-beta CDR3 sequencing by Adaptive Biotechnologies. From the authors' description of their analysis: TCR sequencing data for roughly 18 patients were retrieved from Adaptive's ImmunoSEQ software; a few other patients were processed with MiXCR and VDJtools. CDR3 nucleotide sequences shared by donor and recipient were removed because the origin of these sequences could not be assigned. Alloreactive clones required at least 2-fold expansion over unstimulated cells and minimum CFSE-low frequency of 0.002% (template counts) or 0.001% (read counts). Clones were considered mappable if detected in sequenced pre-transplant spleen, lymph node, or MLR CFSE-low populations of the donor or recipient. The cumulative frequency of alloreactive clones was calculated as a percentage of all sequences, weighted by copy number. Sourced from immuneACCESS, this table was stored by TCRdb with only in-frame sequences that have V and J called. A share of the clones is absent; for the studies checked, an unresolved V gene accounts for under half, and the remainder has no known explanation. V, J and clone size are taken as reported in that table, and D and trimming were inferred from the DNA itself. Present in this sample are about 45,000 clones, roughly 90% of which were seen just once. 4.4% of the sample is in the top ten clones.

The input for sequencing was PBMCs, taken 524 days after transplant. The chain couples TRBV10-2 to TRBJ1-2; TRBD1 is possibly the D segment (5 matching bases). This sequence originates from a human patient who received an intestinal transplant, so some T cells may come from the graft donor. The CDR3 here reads CASSEWGSLNYGYTF. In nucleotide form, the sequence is TGCGCCAGCAGTGAGTGGGGGTCCCTCAACTATGGCTACACCTTC.